Following are 18 T cell receptor beta chains from one sample sequenced in a study of post-analysis software for immune sequencing data. Each TCR beta cDNA library carried unique molecular identifiers. Using its own MiXCR run on the PCR reads, TCRdb lists one record per CDR3 protein. The sample records hundreds of thousands of distinct CDR3 sequences, approximately 60% being singletons. These receptors' antigens are unknown. General study findings and limits: TRBV5-6, TRBV5-1 and TRBV20-1 were among 4 or 5 TRBV segments more frequent in patients than controls.

Sequenced material: blood. The origin of the receptors is a girl aged 2-10 years with multiple sclerosis.

This clonotype was detected only a few times. The V gene is TRBV6-1, the J gene TRBJ2-7, with 8 bases lining up with TRBD2. This CDR3 has 15 residues. After removal of 7 bases from V and 2 bases from J, the junction contained 10 bases not matched to a gene. CDR1 is MNHNS and CDR2 is SASEGT in the germline V gene. The CDR3 here is CASTGHSGATYEQYF. The CDR3 DNA reads TGTGCCAGCACCGGTCATAGCGGGGCAACCTACGAGCAGTACTTC.

In its sample, this clonotype was seen a few times. V is TRBV4-3 and J is TRBJ2-5; 8 bases are shared with TRBD1. V was clipped by 4 bases and J by 5 bases; unmatched bases: 12. This CDR3 is built from 16 residues. Germline V lookup: CDR1 LGHNA, CDR2 YSLEER. CDR3 sequence reads: CASSLHSRGRGETQYF. In DNA form, the CDR3 reads TGCGCCAGCAGCCTTCACTCCAGGGGGCGAGGGGAGACCCAGTACTTC.

This sequence joins TRBV6-2 or TRBV6-3 and TRBJ2-2; D possibly corresponds to TRBD2 (6 bases). Germline CDR1 reads MNHEY; CDR2 reads SVGEGT. The V end lost 0 bases, the J end lost 4 bases, and 12 bases lay between the germline ends. The CDR3 runs to 16 residues. CDR3 in DNA: TGTGCCAGCAGTTACTCTTTGTCCGGGGGCACCGGGGAGCTGTTTTTT. Its protein is CASSYSLSGGTGELFF.

J is TRBJ2-3 and V is TRBV7-9, with 7 bases fitting TRBD2. The J segment lost 3 bases and the V segment lost 8 bases, leaving 8 bases of the junction unmatched. Germline values: CDR1 SEHNR, CDR2 FQNEAQ (reference sequence). The CDR3 is 14 amino acids. CDR3 DNA: TGTGCCAGCCTACTGATGCGGGGGACAGATACGCAGTATTTT. It codes for CASLLMRGTDTQYF. Filled out from reference TRBV7-9 and TRBJ2-3, the complete variable domain reads DTGVSQNPRHKITKRGQNVTFRCDPISEHNRLYWYRQTLGQGPEFLTYFQNEAQLEKSRLLSDRFSAERPKGSFSTLEIQRTEQGDSAMYLCASLLMRGTDTQYFGPGTRLTVL.

This clonotype was observed a handful of times. The V gene is TRBV29-1, the J gene TRBJ2-7; 10 positions agree with TRBD1. CDR1 SQVTM and CDR2 ANQGSEA come from the germline V gene. Unmatched junction bases numbered 5, after V lost 6 bases and J lost 0 bases. CDR3 length: 14 amino acids. The CDR3 nucleotides read TGCAGCGTGGGAGGACAGGGGGGCTCCTACGAGCAGTACTTC. Translation: CSVGGQGGSYEQYF.

J is TRBJ2-1 and V is TRBV2; 10 nucleotides match TRBD1. This CDR3 region has 15 residues. Per the germline V gene, CDR1 is SNHLY and CDR2 is FYNNEI. With 5 bases clipped from V and 9 bases from J, the junction kept 10 bases outside the gene matches. CDR3 amino acids: CASSRYDRGQGEQFF. In DNA, the CDR3 is TGTGCCAGCAGTCGGTATGACAGGGGGCAAGGTGAGCAGTTCTTC. The full variable domain, with the rest looked up from reference TRBV2 and TRBJ2-1, is EPEVTQTPSHQVTQMGQEVILRCVPISNHLYFYWYRQILGQKVEFLVSFYNNEISEKSEIFDDQFSVERPDGSNFTLKIRSTKLEDSAMYFCASSRYDRGQGEQFFGPGTRLTVL.

The chain joins TRBV29-1 to TRBJ2-3, with D tentatively TRBD2 (5 bases). Germline assignment: CDR1 SQVTM and CDR2 ANQGSEA. Trimming removed 2 bases from V and 0 bases from J, with 15 bases in between. The CDR3 extends over 16 amino acids. The CDR3 sequence is CSVELGGGVSTDTQYF. CDR3 nucleotide sequence: TGCAGCGTTGAACTAGGAGGCGGAGTCAGCACAGATACGCAGTATTTT.

In this sample, this clonotype turned up a few times. This rearrangement joins TRBV7-2 to TRBJ1-2; 9 nucleotides match TRBD1. The CDR3 is 15 residues long. V was clipped by 5 bases and J by 7 bases; unmatched bases: 11. CDR1 and CDR2 from the germline V gene are SGHTA and FQGNSA. CDR3: CASSPRPGTGSGYTF. CDR3 nucleotides: TGTGCCAGCAGCCCCCGTCCCGGGACAGGGTCTGGCTACACCTTC.

This chain joins TRBV4-1 and TRBJ2-1; D not resolved. The V gene lost 0 bases and the J gene lost 9 bases, with 3 bases spanning the gap. Looked up from germline, CDR1 is MGHRA and CDR2 is YSYEKL. The CDR3 covers 11 residues. The CDR3 coding sequence is TGCGCCAGCAGCCAAGATGTTGAGCAGTTCTTC. Residues: CASSQDVEQFF.

The chain links TRBV7-6 to TRBJ1-5, with D possibly TRBD1 on 6 matching bases. Germline V gives CDR1 SGHVS, CDR2 FNYEAQ. V gave up 2 bases and J gave up 4 bases, with 15 bases separating them. CDR3 length equals 16 residues. The CDR3 nucleotides read TGTGCCAGCAGCTTAAGCTGGGACATACCAAATCAGCCCCAGCATTTT. This translates into CASSLSWDIPNQPQHF. The full variable domain, with the rest looked up from reference TRBV7-6 and TRBJ1-5, is GAGVSQSPRYKVTKRGQDVALRCDPISGHVSLYWYRQALGQGPEFLTYFNYEAQQDKSGLPNDRFSAERPEGSISTLTIQRTEQRDSAMYRCASSLSWDIPNQPQHFGDGTRLSIL.

This sequence joins TRBV5-6 and TRBJ2-4, with TRBD2 as a possible D gene (5 bases). The J call may be wrong; the DNA end is better matched by TRBJ2-7. CDR1 is SGHDT, CDR2 YYEEEE, per germline. This CDR3 is built from 18 residues. Here the CDR3 DNA reads TGTGCCAGCAGCGCCGGGTCGCAAGGAGGCCAGGAGTGGTACGAGCAGTACTTC. Its protein product is CASSAGSQGGQEWYEQYF.

To note about this clonotype: Compared with germline, one end of the junction differs, possibly owing to a read error. The chain joins TRBV20-1 to TRBJ2-1; 9 bases fit TRBD2. CDR1 is DFQATT and CDR2 is SNEGSKA in the germline V gene (reference sequence). CDR3 length equals 18 residues. CDR3 region: CSARDLASGTSVYNEQVF. The CDR3 region has the DNA TGCAGTGCTAGAGATTTGGCTAGCGGGACTTCAGTATACAATGAGCAGGTCTTC.

This clonotype was detected a few times. This chain links TRBV5-4 with TRBJ2-4, with no clear D. Per germline, CDR1 SGHNT and CDR2 YYREEE (reference sequence). CDR3 size: 16 residues. V lost 2 bases to trimming and J lost 0 bases, with 12 bases between them. CDR3 in amino acids: CASSFDRVLAKNIQYF. For the CDR3, the DNA is TGTGCCAGCAGCTTCGACCGAGTACTAGCCAAAAACATTCAGTACTTC.

This clonotype has only a few counts. The chain is built from TRBV9 and TRBJ2-1, with D perhaps matching TRBD1 (6 bases). V was shortened by 2 bases and J by 3 bases, with 12 bases between the two germline ends. Germline assignment: CDR1 SGDLS and CDR2 YYNGEE. The CDR3 is 15 residues long. CDR3 loop: CASSVTGMDYNEQFF. In DNA form, the CDR3 reads TGTGCCAGCAGCGTTACAGGGATGGACTACAATGAGCAGTTCTTC.

This rearrangement joins TRBV5-5 to TRBJ2-1; no definite D call. This CDR3 is built from 15 residues. V was cut by 6 bases and J by 4 bases, with 17 bases left in between. CDR1 and CDR2 from the germline V gene are SGHKS and YYEKEE (reference sequence). CDR3 DNA sequence: TGTGCCAGCATCCCCCTGGCGGCTTCTTACAATGAGCAGTTCTTC. Amino acids: CASIPLAASYNEQFF.

This clonotype has only one observation. The germline gene is not matched at one end of the junction; a read error may be the cause. The chain links TRBV12-3 or TRBV12-4 to TRBJ2-3; no firm D call. CDR3 length equals 14 residues. CDR3 sequence: CASSPPTSADTEYF. Here the CDR3 DNA reads TGTGCCAGCAGTCCTCCTACCTCCGCAGATACGGAGTATTTT.

Concerning this clonotype itself: The junction differs from germline at one of its ends, possibly a read error. The rearrangement uses TRBV27 and TRBJ2-3, with TRBD1 matching 9 bases. The V gene's germline CDR1 is MNHEY and CDR2 SMNVEV (reference sequence). CDR3 length: 14 amino acids. As DNA, the CDR3 is TGTGCCGGCAGTCTCTGGACAGGGGAAGATACGCAGTATTTT. It specifies CAGSLWTGEDTQYF.

This clonotype was recorded a few times. The chain recombines TRBV29-1 with TRBJ1-1, with 9 bases identical to TRBD1. This CDR3 spans 13 amino acids. CDR1 and CDR2 (germline): SQVTM, ANQGSEA. The V and J ends lost 7 bases and 0 bases, in that order; junction bases with no gene match: 3. CDR3 region: CSAGQGLNTEAFF. The DNA for the CDR3 is TGCAGCGCCGGACAGGGGTTGAACACTGAAGCTTTCTTT.